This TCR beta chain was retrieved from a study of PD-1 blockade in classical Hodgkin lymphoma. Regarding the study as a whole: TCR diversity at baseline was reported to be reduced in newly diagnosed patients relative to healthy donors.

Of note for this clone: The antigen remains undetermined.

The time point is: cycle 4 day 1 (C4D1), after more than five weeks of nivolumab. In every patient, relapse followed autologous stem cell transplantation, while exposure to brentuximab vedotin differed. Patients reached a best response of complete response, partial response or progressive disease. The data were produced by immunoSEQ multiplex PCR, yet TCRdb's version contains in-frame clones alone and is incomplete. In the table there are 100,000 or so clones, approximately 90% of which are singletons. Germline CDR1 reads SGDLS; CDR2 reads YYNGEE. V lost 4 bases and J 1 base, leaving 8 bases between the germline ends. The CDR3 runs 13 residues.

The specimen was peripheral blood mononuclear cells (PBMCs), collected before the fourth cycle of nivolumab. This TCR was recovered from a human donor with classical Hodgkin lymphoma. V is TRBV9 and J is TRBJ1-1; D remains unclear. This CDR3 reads CASSIQANTEAFF. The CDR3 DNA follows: TGTGCCAGCAGCATTCAGGCGAACACTGAAGCTTTCTTT.